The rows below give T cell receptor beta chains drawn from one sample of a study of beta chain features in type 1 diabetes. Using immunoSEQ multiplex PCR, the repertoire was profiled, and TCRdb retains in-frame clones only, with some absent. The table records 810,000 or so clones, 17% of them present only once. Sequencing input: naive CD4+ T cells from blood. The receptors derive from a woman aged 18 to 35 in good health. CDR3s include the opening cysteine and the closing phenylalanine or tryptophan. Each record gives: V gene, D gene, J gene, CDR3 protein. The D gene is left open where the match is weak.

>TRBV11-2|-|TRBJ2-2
CASITRAGSNTGELFF
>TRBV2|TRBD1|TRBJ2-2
CASRDLRQGDTGELFF
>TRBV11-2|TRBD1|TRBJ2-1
CASRHLYYRGSGNEQFF
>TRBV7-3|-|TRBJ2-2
CASSRTLNTGELFF
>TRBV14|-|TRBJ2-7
CASGRLGYEQYF
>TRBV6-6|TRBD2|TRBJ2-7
CASSYSGGNSYEQYF
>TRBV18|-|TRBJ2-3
CASSPPSLGGADTQYF
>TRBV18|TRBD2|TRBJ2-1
CASSPPGRGYNEQFF
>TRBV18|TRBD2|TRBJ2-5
CASSSPGTSGSYEQYF
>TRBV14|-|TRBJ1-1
CASSLTLNTEAFF
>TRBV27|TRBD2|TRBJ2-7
CASADGRLASYEQYF
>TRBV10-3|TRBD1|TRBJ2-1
CAIGTGENEQFF
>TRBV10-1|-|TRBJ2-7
CASSESSASYF
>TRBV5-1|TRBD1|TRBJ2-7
CASRTGPSYEQYF
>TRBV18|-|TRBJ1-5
CASSPGGSRGNQPQHF
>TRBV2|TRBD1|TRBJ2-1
CASSKGQGANNEQFF
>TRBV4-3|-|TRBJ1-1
CASSQSDKDTEAFF
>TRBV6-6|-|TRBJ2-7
CASGGGPYEQYF
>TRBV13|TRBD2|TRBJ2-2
CASRPERGLALNTGELFF
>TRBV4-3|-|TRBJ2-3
CASSQLLTDTQYF
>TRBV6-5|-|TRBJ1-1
CASSYSTSRQNTEAFF
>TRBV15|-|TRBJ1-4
CATSRGGVGEKLFF
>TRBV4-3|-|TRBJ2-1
CASSQDGAKRWGQFF
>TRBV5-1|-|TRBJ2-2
CASSSLGVGGTGELFF
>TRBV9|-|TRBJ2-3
CASSAKVMVRSTDTQYF
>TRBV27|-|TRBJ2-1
CASSFRQGIDEQFF
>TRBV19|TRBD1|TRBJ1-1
CASSIRGTGLVNTEAFF
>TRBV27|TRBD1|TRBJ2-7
CASSPSNRGWTGRYEQYF
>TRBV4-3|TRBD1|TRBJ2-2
CASSQVPGTGVTGELFF
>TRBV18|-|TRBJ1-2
CASSPPSPLRADGNYGYTF
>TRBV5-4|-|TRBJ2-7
CASSLVGSYEQYF
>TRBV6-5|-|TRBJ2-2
CASRHPLWTGELFF
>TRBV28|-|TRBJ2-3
CASSGSGTDTQYF
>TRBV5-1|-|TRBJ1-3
CASSLERTGSSGNTIYF
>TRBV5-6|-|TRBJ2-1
CASRLSSEQFF
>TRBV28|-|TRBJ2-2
CASSVEVGRTNTGELFF
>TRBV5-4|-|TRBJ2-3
CASSFGRVTGSADTQYF
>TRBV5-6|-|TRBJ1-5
CASSLGSQPQHF
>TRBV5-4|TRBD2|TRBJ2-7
CASSLKLADSYEQYF
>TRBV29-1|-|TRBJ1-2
CSVGVGVYGYTF
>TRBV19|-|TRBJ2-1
CASSIATAGYSNEQFF